This is a list of T cell receptor beta chains from one sample in a study of shared clonotypes between healthy human individuals. Produced via immunoSEQ multiplex PCR; TCRdb's table is partial and in-frame only. The sample contains about 2.3 million clones, 85% to 95% of which appear only once. Material for sequencing was naive CD4+ T cells from PBMCs. The receptors stem from a man between 18 and 35 years old in good health. Some clones in this sample may be carry-over from other donors' samples. Each CDR3 is given with its conserved first and last residue. D genes are given only for firm matches. Rows give clone size only sometimes, using once, few, many, or a class for an expanded clone.

clone size	D gene	J gene	V gene	CDR3 protein	CDR3 DNA
.	TRBD1	TRBJ1-5	TRBV19	CASMKGTVNQPQHF	TGTGCCAGCATGAAAGGGACAGTCAATCAGCCCCAGCATTTT
.	.	TRBJ1-1	TRBV19	CASSLVSGTVNTEAFF	TGTGCCAGTAGCCTGGTGTCAGGAACAGTGAACACTGAAGCTTTCTTT
.	.	TRBJ2-1	TRBV7-9	CASFSNNEQFF	TGTGCCAGCTTCTCAAACAATGAGCAGTTCTTC
.	TRBD2	TRBJ2-4	TRBV29-1	CSAKGLAENIQYF	TGCAGCGCCAAAGGGCTAGCGGAAAACATTCAGTACTTC
.	.	TRBJ1-2	TRBV2	CASRQGTNYGYTF	TGTGCCAGCAGACAGGGTACGAACTATGGCTACACCTTC
.	TRBD2	TRBJ2-5	TRBV7-3	CASSLTGSGGETQYF	TGTGCCAGCAGCTTAACAGGCTCGGGGGGAGAGACCCAGTACTTC
.	TRBD2	TRBJ2-1	TRBV28	CASNRLAGGRSYNEQFF	TGTGCCAGCAACCGACTAGCGGGAGGGCGATCCTACAATGAGCAGTTCTTC
.	TRBD1	TRBJ1-5	TRBV28	CASSGLRDRGPGVQHF	TGTGCCAGCAGTGGACTCCGGGACAGGGGACCCGGAGTCCAGCATTTT
.	.	TRBJ2-7	TRBV11-2	CASRGNYEQYF	TGTGCCAGCAGAGGAAACTACGAGCAGTACTTC
.	TRBD2	TRBJ2-3	TRBV5-4	CASSPGTTDTQYF	TGTGCCAGCAGCCCGGGGACTACGGATACGCAGTATTTT
.	.	TRBJ2-7	TRBV4-1	CASSHPVGEQYF	TGCGCCAGCAGCCATCCAGTCGGCGAGCAGTACTTC
.	.	TRBJ1-5	TRBV7-9	CASSGGGQPQHF	TGTGCCAGCAGCGGGGGGGGTCAGCCCCAGCATTTT
.	TRBD1	TRBJ2-1	TRBV5-1	CASSLGTGDLRANEQFF	TGCGCCAGCAGCTTGGGGACAGGGGATCTTAGAGCAAATGAGCAGTTCTTC
.	TRBD1	TRBJ1-2	TRBV6-1	CASRRTGNYGYTF	TGTGCCAGCAGGAGGACAGGAAACTATGGCTACACCTTC
.	TRBD1	TRBJ2-1	TRBV4-1	CASSPFPGQGVGEQFF	TGCGCCAGCAGCCCTTTTCCGGGACAGGGGGTGGGTGAGCAGTTCTTC
.	TRBD1	TRBJ2-4	TRBV5-1	CASSPGTGGNIQYF	TGCGCCAGCAGCCCGGGGACAGGGGGAAACATTCAGTACTTC
.	TRBD2	TRBJ2-4	TRBV5-4	CASGLAGDKNIQYF	TGTGCCAGCGGGTTAGCGGGGGATAAAAACATTCAGTACTTC
.	TRBD2	TRBJ2-1	TRBV2	CARPSQGDGGNEQFF	TGTGCCAGACCGAGTCAAGGGGACGGGGGGAATGAGCAGTTCTTC
once	TRBD2	TRBJ2-1	TRBV27	CASRGLAGRDNEQFF	TGTGCCAGCAGAGGACTAGCGGGACGTGATAATGAGCAGTTCTTC
.	.	TRBJ1-1	TRBV7-9	CASSLDSLGMNTEAFF	TGTGCCAGCAGCTTAGATTCCCTGGGCATGAACACTGAAGCTTTCTTT
.	TRBD2	TRBJ2-4	TRBV10-3	CAISGTSGSGAKNIQYF	TGTGCCATCAGTGGGACTAGCGGGAGCGGGGCCAAAAACATTCAGTACTTC
.	.	TRBJ2-1	TRBV7-9	CASAGTGYNEQFF	TGTGCCAGCGCCGGGACTGGCTACAATGAGCAGTTCTTC
once	.	TRBJ2-1	TRBV5-1	CASSLRGSYNEQFF	TGCGCCAGCAGCTTACGTGGGAGTTACAATGAGCAGTTCTTC
.	.	TRBJ1-3	TRBV29-1	CSVGGPGNTIYF	TGCAGCGTCGGGGGGCCTGGAAACACCATATATTTT
once	TRBD2	TRBJ2-3	TRBV7-2	CASSLAGLAGGRADTQYF	TGTGCCAGCAGCTTAGCCGGTCTAGCGGGAGGGAGGGCAGATACGCAGTATTTT
.	.	TRBJ1-2	TRBV7-2	CASSLDGFYGYTF	TGTGCCAGCAGCTTAGATGGGTTCTATGGCTACACCTTC
.	.	TRBJ1-1	TRBV2	CASSSQGSSTEAFF	TGTGCCAGCAGTTCACAGGGTTCGAGCACTGAAGCTTTCTTT
few	.	TRBJ1-2	TRBV5-1	CASSRGATANYGYTF	TGCGCCAGCAGCCGTGGGGCAACAGCTAACTATGGCTACACCTTC
.	TRBD2	TRBJ2-7	TRBV4-2	CASSRGTSGSYEQYF	TGTGCCAGCAGCCGGGGGACTAGCGGGAGCTACGAGCAGTACTTC
.	.	TRBJ2-6	TRBV4-1	CASSQTVSGANVLTF	TGCGCCAGCAGCCAAACCGTGTCTGGGGCCAACGTCCTGACTTTC
.	TRBD1	TRBJ2-7	TRBV18	CASSPGTGEGREQYF	TGTGCCAGCTCACCAGGGACAGGGGAAGGTCGCGAGCAGTACTTC
.	.	TRBJ2-5	TRBV7-2	CASSLVAWEGEETQYF	TGTGCCAGCAGCTTAGTGGCGTGGGAGGGGGAAGAGACCCAGTACTTC
.	.	TRBJ2-5	TRBV5-1	CASTPQVGIGTQYF	TGCGCCAGCACCCCACAGGTTGGGATTGGGACCCAGTACTTC